The 6 T cell receptor beta chains given below trace back to one sample, sequenced in a study of cytotoxic CD8 clonotypes in ibrutinib-treated CLL (dated by TCRdb to the early 2020s). Read against the paper, the sample's time point label means: around 2 years on ibrutinib. The library was obtained by the immunoSEQ multiplex PCR assay. TCRdb's version of the immuneACCESS table is confined to in-frame rearrangements and falls short of the full clone set. An unresolved V gene accounts for under half of the shortfall where checked; the remainder is of unknown origin. In all, the sample holds more than 200,000 clones, and about three quarters of those were seen once. Approximately 15% of the sample is held by the ten biggest clonotypes. Sequenced material: PBMCs, taken after 24 months of ibrutinib treatment. Receptor source: a human donor with chronic lymphocytic leukemia.

This clone turned up a few times. The rearrangement joins TRBV4-2 to TRBJ2-2, with a tentative D call TRBD1 (5 bases). V lost 0 bases to trimming and J lost 5 bases, with 7 bases between them. Looked up from germline, CDR1 is LGHNA and CDR2 is YNFKEQ. The CDR3 loop spans 14 amino acids. The CDR3 DNA sequence: TGTGCCAGCAGCCAAGAAGGGGCGACCGGGGAGCTGTTTTTT. Protein: CASSQEGATGELFF.

This clone turned up a few times. V is TRBV30 and J is TRBJ1-2; D unresolved. The germline gives CDR1 GTSNPN, CDR2 SVGIG (reference sequence). V was cut by 0 bases and J by 8 bases, with 16 bases left in between. This CDR3 is 14 amino acids long. CDR3 protein: CAWSVALREGGYTF. CDR3 coding DNA: TGTGCCTGGAGTGTAGCCCTTCGGGAGGGCGGCTACACCTTC. The full variable domain, its missing parts supplied by reference TRBV30 and TRBJ1-2, is SQTIHQWPATLVQPVGSPLSLECTVEGTSNPNLYWYRQAAGRGLQLLFYSVGIGQISSEVPQNLSASRPQDRQFILSSKKLLLSDSGFYLCAWSVALREGGYTFGSGTRLTVV.

This chain connects TRBV19 to TRBJ2-1; 7 bases match TRBD2. The CDR3 has 14 amino acids. Germline values: CDR1 LNHDA, CDR2 SQIVND (reference sequence). V gave up 6 bases and J gave up 2 bases; unmatched junction bases: 4. This CDR3 reads CASRASGPYNEQFF. CDR3 nucleotide sequence: TGTGCCAGTAGGGCTAGCGGACCCTACAATGAGCAGTTCTTC.

This chain uses TRBV7-8 with TRBJ1-2; possibly TRBD1 for D (5 bases). Trimming left V 5 bases short and J 8 bases short, with 21 bases between. Germline V gives CDR1 SGHVS, CDR2 FQNEAQ. This CDR3 contains 15 residues. The CDR3 loop is CASSTPKDGHGGYTF. CDR3 nucleotide sequence: TGTGCCAGCAGCACCCCTAAGGACGGACACGGAGGCTACACCTTC.

This clone was detected only a few times. The V and J genes are TRBV9 and TRBJ1-1; D is uncertain. Trimming removed 1 base from V and 7 bases from J, with 11 bases in between. CDR1 and CDR2 (germline): SGDLS, YYNGEE. The CDR3 runs to 13 residues. The CDR3 nucleotides are TGTGCCAGCAGCGTACAGGACGAGGGTGAAGCTTTCTTT. This sequence encodes CASSVQDEGEAFF.

This chain connects TRBV6-1 to TRBJ1-5; the D gene is possibly TRBD1 (5 bases). The V end was cut by 9 bases, the J end by 7 bases, with 22 bases between. The CDR3 is made up of 15 amino acids. Per the germline V gene, CDR1 is MNHNS and CDR2 is SASEGT. The CDR3: CASQNGQGLAQPQHF. CDR3 coding DNA: TGTGCCAGTCAAAACGGCCAGGGATTGGCACAGCCCCAGCATTTT.